The entry below describes one TCR beta chain. The data are from a study of CDR3 diversity in severe acne. Trimming cost V 5 bases and J 2 bases, with 5 bases left between them. The CDR3 has 13 residues. The V gene's germline CDR1 is SGHTS and CDR2 YDEGEE. TCRdb reprocessed the PCR reads with MiXCR, giving one entry per CDR3 protein. The sample has more than 70,000 distinct CDR3 sequences; under 55% are singletons. The rearrangement joins TRBV5-8 to TRBJ2-6, with D unresolved. Material for sequencing was blood. The clonotype was recovered from a male donor with severe acne vulgaris. This CDR3 is CASRPPGANVLTF. DNA for the CDR3: TGTGCCAGCAGGCCTCCTGGGGCCAACGTCCTGACTTTC.